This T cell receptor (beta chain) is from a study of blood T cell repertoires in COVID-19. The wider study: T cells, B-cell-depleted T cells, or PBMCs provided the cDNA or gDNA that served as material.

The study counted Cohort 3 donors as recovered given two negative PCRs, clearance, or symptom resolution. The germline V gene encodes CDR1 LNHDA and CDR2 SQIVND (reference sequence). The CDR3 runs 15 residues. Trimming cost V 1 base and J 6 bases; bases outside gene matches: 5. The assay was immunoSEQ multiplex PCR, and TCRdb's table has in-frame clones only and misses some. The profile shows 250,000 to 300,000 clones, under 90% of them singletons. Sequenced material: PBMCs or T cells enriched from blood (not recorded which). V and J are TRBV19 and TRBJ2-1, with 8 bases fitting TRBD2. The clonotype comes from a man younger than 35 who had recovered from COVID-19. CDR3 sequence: CASSIAGGNGNEQFF. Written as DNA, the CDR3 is TGTGCCAGTAGTATAGCGGGGGGGAACGGCAATGAGCAGTTCTTC.